The 20 T cell receptor beta chains presented below share a single source sample, sequenced in a study of shared clonotypes between healthy human individuals. The repertoire was sequenced with immunoSEQ multiplex PCR; TCRdb's copy has only in-frame clones and lacks some. This sample yields approximately 2,000,000 clones, of which approximately 90% are seen a single time; about 0.36% belongs to the top ten. The source material was naive CD4+ T cells from PBMCs. The subset is: CD45RA+ positively selected. These receptors were collected from a man aged 18 to 29 in good health. Some clones in this sample may be carry-over from other donors' samples.

This clone was seen once. This rearrangement joins TRBV29-1 to TRBJ1-2; D remains ambiguous. The CDR3 contains 14 residues. V lost 6 bases, J lost 5 bases, and 19 bases lay in between. CDR1 and CDR2 from the germline V gene are SQVTM and ANQGSEA. CDR3 DNA sequence: TGCAGCGTGGCATCCCCCACAGCCCCTTATGGCTACACCTTC. Amino acid sequence: CSVASPTAPYGYTF.

The CDR3 DNA reads as TGTGCCAGCAGCTTAGGATTAGGGGCCGGGGAGCTGTTTTTT. Amino acid sequence: CASSLGLGAGELFF. The J gene is TRBJ2-2, the V gene TRBV7-3; D might be TRBD1 (5 bases). Trimming cost V 2 bases and J 6 bases, with 10 bases left between them. The CDR3 spans 14 residues. Germline CDR1 reads SGHTA; CDR2 reads FQGTGA.

The V call is TRBV6-1, the J call TRBJ1-3; D perhaps matches TRBD1 (5 bases). From germline, CDR1 is MNHNS and CDR2 SASEGT. The CDR3 is made up of 15 amino acids. V was shortened by 5 bases and J by 0 bases, with 11 bases between the two germline ends. The CDR3 DNA reads TGTGCCAGCAGTATGACAGTAAGCTCTGGAAACACCATATATTTT. This translates into CASSMTVSSGNTIYF.

The chain employs TRBV5-6 and TRBJ2-5; 9 nucleotides agree with TRBD1. V was clipped by 3 bases and J by 4 bases; unmatched bases: 7. CDR1 and CDR2 (germline): SGHDT, YYEEEE. The CDR3 runs 15 residues. The CDR3 DNA follows: TGTGCCAGCAGCTCACAGGGGGCAATTACAGAGACCCAGTACTTC. This encodes CASSSQGAITETQYF.

With regard to this clone: Other DNA sequences within the sample encode an identical CDR3. The chain employs TRBV25-1 and TRBJ2-7, with D uncertain. The CDR3 spans 14 residues. Trimming stripped 1 base from V and 5 bases from J, with 12 bases between. CDR1 and CDR2 from the germline V gene are MGHDK and SYGVNS. The CDR3 nucleotides read TGTGCCAGCAGTGAATCGCTGGGTCTAGACGAGCAGTACTTC. It yields the protein CASSESLGLDEQYF.

A word on this clone: This specimen includes other DNA sequences encoding the same CDR3. This chain uses TRBV7-2 with TRBJ2-3; D is uncertain. V was trimmed by 1 base and J by 1 base, leaving 9 bases between them. This CDR3 region has 15 residues. Germline values: CDR1 SGHTA, CDR2 FQGNSA. CDR3 DNA: TGTGCCAGCAGCTTAGGGTCGGGTGGCACAGATACGCAGTATTTT. As protein: CASSLGSGGTDTQYF.

This clone was picked up a small number of times. The gene calls are TRBV9 and TRBJ1-2; a weak D match, TRBD1 (5 bases). The CDR3 consists of 16 residues. With 5 bases removed from V and 1 base from J, the gap between germline ends came to 18 bases. The V gene's germline CDR1 is SGDLS and CDR2 YYNGEE. CDR3 DNA: TGTGCCAGCAGTCCCCACGTGCAGGGAAGTAACTATGGCTACACCTTC. Encoded protein: CASSPHVQGSNYGYTF.

The chain couples TRBV4-1 to TRBJ1-4, with TRBD1 matching 12 bases. The CDR3 runs to 15 residues. CDR1 is MGHRA, CDR2 YSYEKL, per germline. The J segment lost 4 bases and the V segment lost 5 bases, leaving 2 bases of the junction unmatched. CDR3 DNA sequence: TGCGCCAGCAGCGGGACAGGGGGCCTTAATGAAAAACTGTTTTTT. Amino acids: CASSGTGGLNEKLFF.

The rearrangement joins TRBV5-8 to TRBJ2-3, with 7 bases identical to TRBD1. V trimming: 0 bases; J trimming: 2 bases; junction bases outside the gene matches: 6. This CDR3 is 16 amino acids long. The germline V gene has CDR1 SGHTS and CDR2 YDEGEE. CDR3 region: CASSLDGDSLTDTQYF. The CDR3 coding sequence is TGTGCCAGCAGCTTGGATGGGGACAGCCTCACAGATACGCAGTATTTT.

This sequence joins TRBV2 and TRBJ1-2; D is uncertain. The CDR3 is 14 residues long. Germline V gene data show CDR1 as SNHLY and CDR2 as FYNNEI. Trimming took 4 bases from V and 0 from J, leaving 9 bases between them. DNA of the CDR3: TGTGCCAGCAGTGTATTGGTAGCTAACTATGGCTACACCTTC. Translation gives CASSVLVANYGYTF.

This chain connects TRBV19 to TRBJ2-1, with a weak D call TRBD2 (5 bases). Trimming shortened V by 5 bases and J by 7 bases, and 12 bases separated the two germline ends. This CDR3 is built from 13 residues. Germline CDR1 LNHDA, CDR2 SQIVND (reference sequence). CDR3 DNA sequence: TGTGCCAGTAGTGTGACTAATCGTAATGAGCAGTTCTTC. This gives the protein CASSVTNRNEQFF.

The chain couples TRBV5-1 to TRBJ1-2, with TRBD1 as a possible D gene (5 bases). In germline, CDR1 is SGHRS, CDR2 YFSETQ. V lost 3 bases and J lost 2, with 17 bases in between. The CDR3 contains 16 residues. In nucleotides, the CDR3 is TGCGCCAGCAGCTCCAACCCGGGACGGGAAAACTATGGCTACACCTTC. The encoded protein is CASSSNPGRENYGYTF.

V gene TRBV6-1 combines with J gene TRBJ2-3; D is perhaps TRBD1 (5 bases). The CDR3 extends over 14 amino acids. Germline CDR1 and CDR2: MNHNS and SASEGT. Trimming shortened V by 6 bases and J by 4 bases, and 14 bases separated the two germline ends. The CDR3 sequence: CASRVGRGADTQYF. The CDR3, as DNA: TGTGCCAGCAGGGTGGGTAGGGGCGCAGATACGCAGTATTTT.

To note about this clone: Because the CDR3 is missing its conserved closing phenylalanine or tryptophan, this is likely a read error. The chain has TRBV5-8 and TRBJ1-2; possible D gene TRBD1, 6 bases. The V end lost 3 bases, the J end lost 3 bases, and 9 bases lay between the germline ends. The CDR3 runs 13 residues. The germline V gene has CDR1 SGHTS and CDR2 YDEGEE. CDR3 coding DNA: TGTGCCAGCAGCTGGACAGACCACTATGGCTACACCCTC. Translating gives CASSWTDHYGYTL.

The table lists this clone with a count of one. The CDR3 loop reads CASRLTGPWTDTQYF. In DNA form, the CDR3 reads TGTGCCAGCAGGCTGACAGGGCCCTGGACAGATACGCAGTATTTT. The chain recombines TRBV2 with TRBJ2-3; 7 nucleotides agree with TRBD1. The CDR3 runs 15 residues. The J segment lost 3 bases and the V segment lost 6 bases, leaving 9 bases of the junction unmatched. Germline V lookup: CDR1 SNHLY, CDR2 FYNNEI.

V is TRBV5-1 and J is TRBJ2-5, with a weak D call TRBD2 (5 bases). The CDR3 runs 16 residues. V was trimmed by 0 bases and J by 1 base, leaving 13 bases between them. Germline loops: CDR1 SGHRS, CDR2 YFSETQ. The CDR3 region is CASSLATGYLQETQYF. Here the CDR3 DNA reads TGCGCCAGCAGCTTGGCTACGGGGTACCTCCAAGAGACCCAGTACTTC.

CDR3 amino acids: CSARAGIEAFF. DNA of the CDR3: TGCAGTGCTAGGGCTGGGATTGAAGCTTTCTTT. V gene TRBV20-1 combines with J gene TRBJ1-1; unclear D gene. The CDR3 contains 11 residues. The V and J ends lost 3 bases and 7 bases respectively, with 9 bases between them. Germline-derived CDR1 and CDR2 are DFQATT and SNEGSKA (reference sequence).

The V call is TRBV19, the J call TRBJ2-5; TRBD2 might be the D (5 bases). This CDR3 has 15 amino acids. V lost 9 bases and J 2 bases, leaving 19 bases between the germline ends. Germline assignment: CDR1 LNHDA and CDR2 SQIVND (reference sequence). CDR3 nucleotide sequence: TGTGCCAGCTCCCCCAGGCCAGCGGTGCAAGAGACCCAGTACTTC. It translates to CASSPRPAVQETQYF.

The chain couples TRBV6-6 to TRBJ2-3, with TRBD1 identical over 11 bases. CDR3 length equals 15 residues. Germline values: CDR1 MNHNY, CDR2 SVGAGI (reference sequence). V lost 5 bases and J lost 1; bases outside the gene matches: 2. The CDR3 region has the DNA TGTGCCAGCAGTATGGGACAGGGGGGCACAGATACGCAGTATTTT. As protein: CASSMGQGGTDTQYF.

The chain recombines TRBV5-8 with TRBJ2-1; TRBD2 matches at 13 bases. The CDR3 totals 15 residues. The V gene's germline CDR1 is SGHTS and CDR2 YDEGEE. The trim removed 4 bases at V and 6 bases at J, leaving 4 bases unmatched. CDR3 DNA sequence: TGTGCCAGCAGCACGACTAGCGGGGGGTTCAATGAGCAGTTCTTC. This gives the protein CASSTTSGGFNEQFF.